This TCR beta chain emerged from a study of regulatory T cells in long-lasting Graves disease. This CDR3 spans 14 amino acids. The V end was cut by 5 bases, the J end by 7 bases, with 14 bases between. Germline V gives CDR1 MNHEY, CDR2 SMNVEV (reference sequence). Regarding time point: newly diagnosed GD, antithyroid drugs for less than 3 months. Extracted PBMC RNA gave rise to the TCR library. For this clonotype: The antigen is undetermined.

Points from the study as a whole: Accuracy may have suffered from the small sample size.

Libraries of TCR beta came from iRepertoire HTBI primers plus Arm-PCR of CDR3 regions. TCRdb reanalysed the multiplex PCR reads using MiXCR and keeps one entry per CDR3 protein. The top ten hold 16% of the sample, which has 410,000 or so distinct CDR3 sequences, about 15% seen once. The same sample was also used in a study of T cells in Graves' hyperthyroidism and ophthalmopathy. That paper states: Not enrolled were patients with uncontrolled infection, other autoimmune disease, pregnancy or lactation. Ophthalmopathy, which appeared later, was predicted by the model a median around 6 months before onset.

The TCR comes from a woman younger than 45 with Graves disease. Source: peripheral blood mononuclear cells (PBMCs), taken at new diagnosis, from a patient treated with antithyroid drugs. The gene calls are TRBV27 and TRBJ2-2; D remains unclear. The CDR3 region is CASSPPSHSGELFF. CDR3 in DNA: TGTGCCAGCAGTCCACCCTCGCACAGCGGGGAGCTGTTTTTT.